This paragraph covers one T cell receptor (beta chain) sequence. Antigen: not known. When sampled, the donors appeared nominally healthy, though they likely had unrecorded immune exposures. The data are from a study of cytomegalovirus exposure and HLA in healthy donors. V lost 1 base and J lost 6, with 18 bases in between. The CDR3 extends over 16 amino acids. Germline lookup yields CDR1 GTSNPN and CDR2 SVGIG (reference sequence). Both 60 Vbeta primers and 13 Jbeta primers went into the PCR. The assay was immunoSEQ multiplex PCR, and TCRdb's table has in-frame clones only and misses some. This listing includes about 31,000 clones. Study-level results: Presence/absence analyses took donor sequencing depth as roughly uniform.

The sequence derives from a female donor in good health and CMV-seronegative. The chain has TRBV30 and TRBJ2-2; D is perhaps TRBD2 (7 bases). Specimen: PBMCs. DNA for the CDR3: TGTGCCTGGAGTGCGCTGTTGTCCGGGGGGCCCGGGGAGCTGTTTTTT. Translation: CAWSALLSGGPGELFF. The variable domain in full, completed from reference TRBV30 and TRBJ2-2, reads SQTIHQWPATLVQPVGSPLSLECTVEGTSNPNLYWYRQAAGRGLQLLFYSVGIGQISSEVPQNLSASRPQDRQFILSSKKLLLSDSGFYLCAWSALLSGGPGELFFGEGSRLTVL.